The rows below give T cell receptor beta chains drawn from one sample of a study of blood T cells in healthy people across ages. TCRdb called the 5' RACE reads again in MiXCR, with one record for every CDR3 protein. The sample has 650,000 to 900,000 distinct CDR3 sequences; approximately 65% are singletons. The sequenced sample consisted of blood. The receptors stem from a man aged 30 to 39 in good health. Both conserved end residues are part of each CDR3. The D gene is left open where the match is weak. Part of the rows lack a size; the others show once, few, many or a class for expanded clones.

J | D | size | V | DNA | CDR3
TRBJ1-2 | TRBD1 | NA | TRBV7-3 | TGTGCCAGCAGCCTCCCGGGCCAGGGGGCTAACTATGGCTACACCTTC | CASSLPGQGANYGYTF
TRBJ2-4 | NA | NA | TRBV12-3/TRBV12-4 | TGTGCCAGCAGTTTAGCTATTTACATTCAGTACTTC | CASSLAIYIQYF
TRBJ2-5 | NA | many | TRBV7-2 | TGTGCCAGCAGCTGGGGGGAGACCCAGTACTTC | CASSWGETQYF
TRBJ2-7 | NA | NA | TRBV2 | TGTGCCAGCAAGTCAAATCGGGGAAGCTCCTACAATGAGCAGTACTTC | CASKSNRGSSYNEQYF
TRBJ2-5 | TRBD1 | few | TRBV10-3 | TGTGCCATCAGTGAAATAGGACAGGGGGCGATCCAAGAGACCCAGTACTTC | CAISEIGQGAIQETQYF
TRBJ1-5 | NA | NA | TRBV29-1 | TGCAGCGTTGCGGTTACTTCGGGACCTCAGCCCCAGCATTTT | CSVAVTSGPQPQHF
TRBJ2-3 | TRBD1 | NA | TRBV10-3 | TGTGCCATCAGTGAGTTACAGGGGCCTGGGGATACGCAGTATTTT | CAISELQGPGDTQYF
TRBJ2-7 | NA | NA | TRBV7-3 | TGTGCCAGCAGCTTATCGGCGGCAACCTACGAGCAGTACTTC | CASSLSAATYEQYF
TRBJ2-1 | TRBD1 | NA | TRBV4-2 | TGTGCCAGCAGCCCAACGACAGGGTTGGGGAACAGGGAGCAGTTCTTC | CASSPTTGLGNREQFF
TRBJ2-2 | TRBD2 | NA | TRBV7-2 | TGTGCCAGCAGTATGACTAGCGGGGGGTGGAGGACCGGGGAGCTGTTTTTT | CASSMTSGGWRTGELFF
TRBJ2-7 | NA | NA | TRBV5-1 | TGCGCCAGCAGCCCGACGCTGCCTAACTACGAGCAGTACTTC | CASSPTLPNYEQYF
TRBJ2-5 | TRBD2 | few | TRBV25-1 | TGTGCCAGCAGTTGGGGACTAGCGGGGGAGACCCAGTACTTC | CASSWGLAGETQYF
TRBJ1-6 | NA | NA | TRBV27 | TGTGCCAGCAGTTTCACCAGGGATTCACCCCTCCACTTT | CASSFTRDSPLHF
TRBJ2-5 | TRBD2 | few | TRBV2 | TGTGCCAGCAGTGAAGACAGAGTACTAGCGGGGGAAGAGACCCAGTACTTC | CASSEDRVLAGEETQYF
TRBJ1-6 | NA | few | TRBV9 | TGTGCCAGCAGCCCGAATTGGGGGAATTCACCCCTCCACTTT | CASSPNWGNSPLHF
TRBJ2-7 | TRBD2 | NA | TRBV7-2 | TGTGCCAGCAGCCTAGGACTAGCGGCCGACGAGCAGTACTTC | CASSLGLAADEQYF
TRBJ2-5 | NA | few | TRBV12-3/TRBV12-4 | TGTGCCAGCAGTTTAGCGGGGCGGAAACAAGAGACCCAGTACTTC | CASSLAGRKQETQYF
TRBJ1-2 | NA | few | TRBV9 | TGTGCCAGCAGCGTAGAATCTAACTATGGCTACACCTTC | CASSVESNYGYTF
TRBJ2-1 | NA | NA | TRBV3-1 | TGTGCCAGCAGCCAAGATAACGACGGTGAGCAGTTCTTC | CASSQDNDGEQFF
TRBJ2-5 | NA | NA | TRBV4-3 | TGCGCCAGCAGCCAACATAACTGGGGGCGAGGAGAGACCCAGTACTTC | CASSQHNWGRGETQYF
TRBJ1-4 | NA | few | TRBV4-3 | TGCGCCAGCAGCCAAGGGGGACCCTCTATGAGTGAAAAACTGTTTTTT | CASSQGGPSMSEKLFF
TRBJ2-7 | NA | NA | TRBV18 | TGTGCCAGCTCACCAAGACAGGCAAACTCCTACGAGCAGTACTTC | CASSPRQANSYEQYF
TRBJ2-4 | NA | few | TRBV4-2 | TGTGCCAGCAGCCAAGATGCGGTGCCGTATGGGGAGAACATTCAGTACTTC | CASSQDAVPYGENIQYF
TRBJ2-4 | NA | once | TRBV6-5 | TGTGCCAGCAGTTACTCTCCCTTACGGGAGCAGTACTTC | CASSYSPLREQYF
TRBJ2-1 | NA | few | TRBV27 | TGTGCCAGCAGAACCGGCGGGGGCGCCAACGAGCAGTTCTTC | CASRTGGGANEQFF
TRBJ2-3 | NA | few | TRBV24-1 | TGTGCCACCAGTGATTCAAGACTAGAGGCAGATACGCAGTATTTT | CATSDSRLEADTQYF
TRBJ2-5 | NA | few | TRBV6-2/TRBV6-3 | TGTGCCAGCAGCCCGTACGGGACCGGAGAGACCCAGTACTTC | CASSPYGTGETQYF
TRBJ2-1 | NA | once | TRBV27 | TGTGCCAGCAGTTTTGGGAAATACAATGAGCAGTTCTTC | CASSFGKYNEQFF
TRBJ2-3 | TRBD2 | NA | TRBV7-2 | TGTGCCAGCAGCCTATTAGGACTAGCGGGGGCCACTAGCACAGATACGCAGTATTTT | CASSLLGLAGATSTDTQYF
TRBJ2-5 | NA | NA | TRBV11-1 | TGTGCCAGCAGCTTAGACCAGTACCAAGAGACCCAGTACTTC | CASSLDQYQETQYF
TRBJ2-4 | TRBD1 | NA | TRBV11-2 | TGTGCCAGCAGTTTCACCGGGACAGCCCTAGCCAAAAACATTCAGTACTTC | CASSFTGTALAKNIQYF
TRBJ2-6 | NA | NA | TRBV25-1 | TGTGCCAGCAGTGGGCCGGGGGCCAACGTCCTGACTTTC | CASSGPGANVLTF
TRBJ2-1 | TRBD2 | NA | TRBV5-1 | TGCGCCAGCAGCTTCGGACTAGCGGGGGGCTACAATGAGCAGTTCTTC | CASSFGLAGGYNEQFF
TRBJ1-1 | NA | NA | TRBV2 | TGTGCCAGCAGACAGGGAATGAACACTGGAGCTTTCTTT | CASRQGMNTGAFF
TRBJ2-6 | NA | NA | TRBV11-2 | TGTGCCAGCAGCTTAGGGACGTACAGGTCCCACTCTGGGGCCAACGTCCTGACTTTC | CASSLGTYRSHSGANVLTF
TRBJ2-5 | TRBD2 | once | TRBV5-1 | TGCGCCAGCAGCTTGGATCTAGCGGGGACGGGGGGCCAAGAGACCCAGTACTTC | CASSLDLAGTGGQETQYF
TRBJ2-5 | NA | NA | TRBV19 | TGTGCCAGTAGTATAGCTGACGTTGCCTACAATGAGCAGTACTTC | CASSIADVAYNEQYF
TRBJ2-3 | TRBD1 | NA | TRBV7-3 | TGTGCCAGCAGCTTAGATTCCCCAGGGGGCGCGGGAACAGATACGCAGTATTTT | CASSLDSPGGAGTDTQYF
TRBJ2-7 | TRBD1 | many | TRBV12-3/TRBV12-4 | TGCGCCAGCAGCTTGCGACAGGGATACGAGCAGTACTTC | CASSLRQGYEQYF
TRBJ2-7 | NA | NA | TRBV30 | TGTGCCTGGAGAGGGGGGCCGTCCTTCTACGAGCAGTACTTC | CAWRGGPSFYEQYF
TRBJ2-4 | NA | NA | TRBV4-2 | TGTGCCAGCAGCCAAGTAGCGGTAGAAACCAAAAACATTCAGTACTTC | CASSQVAVETKNIQYF
TRBJ2-3 | TRBD1 | NA | TRBV4-1 | TGCGCCAGCAGCCAAGAAGGACAGGGGCTAAGCACAGATACGCAGTATTTT | CASSQEGQGLSTDTQYF
TRBJ1-5 | NA | NA | TRBV9 | TGTGCCAGCAGCCGGGACGGCCCCTACCCCCAGCATTTT | CASSRDGPYPQHF
TRBJ1-2 | NA | NA | TRBV11-2 | TGTGCCAGCAGCTTCTTCTCCGGCTATGGCTACACCTTC | CASSFFSGYGYTF
TRBJ2-1 | TRBD2 | NA | TRBV5-5 | TGTGCCAGCAGCTGGACTAGCAGGTCCAATGAGCAGTTCTTC | CASSWTSRSNEQFF
TRBJ2-5 | NA | few | TRBV2 | TGTGCCAGCAGTCCCCGGACGCGGGGTGGGGAGACCCAGTACTTC | CASSPRTRGGETQYF
TRBJ2-7 | TRBD1 | NA | TRBV13 | TGTGCCAGCACCAAACAGGGGAATGACGAGCAGTACTTC | CASTKQGNDEQYF
TRBJ2-7 | NA | many | TRBV18 | TGTGCCAGCTCACCCCAGCTCCCGGACGGAGGCAACTACGAGCAGTACTTC | CASSPQLPDGGNYEQYF
TRBJ2-7 | NA | NA | TRBV7-2 | TGTGCCAGCAGCTTAGAATGGGCGGTTAGCTCCTACGAGCAGTACTTC | CASSLEWAVSSYEQYF
TRBJ2-3 | TRBD2 | NA | TRBV29-1 | TGCAGCGCTCCTCGGGCGGGGGGATCCACAGATACGCAGTATTTT | CSAPRAGGSTDTQYF
TRBJ2-3 | TRBD2 | NA | TRBV20-1 | TGCAGTGCCACTAGCGGGGGGACTAGCACAGATACGCAGTATTTT | CSATSGGTSTDTQYF